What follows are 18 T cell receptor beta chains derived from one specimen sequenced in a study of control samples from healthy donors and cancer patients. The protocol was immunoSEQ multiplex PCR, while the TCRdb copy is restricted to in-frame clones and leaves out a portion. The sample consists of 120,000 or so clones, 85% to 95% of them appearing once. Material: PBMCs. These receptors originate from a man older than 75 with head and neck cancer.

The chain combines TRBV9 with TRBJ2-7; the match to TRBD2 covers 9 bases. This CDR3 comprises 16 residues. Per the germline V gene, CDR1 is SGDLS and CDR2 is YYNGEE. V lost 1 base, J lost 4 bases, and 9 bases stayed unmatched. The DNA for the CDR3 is TGTGCCAGCAGCGTAAGTGGGGGGACTAGCACTTACGAGCAGTACTTC. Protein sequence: CASSVSGGTSTYEQYF.

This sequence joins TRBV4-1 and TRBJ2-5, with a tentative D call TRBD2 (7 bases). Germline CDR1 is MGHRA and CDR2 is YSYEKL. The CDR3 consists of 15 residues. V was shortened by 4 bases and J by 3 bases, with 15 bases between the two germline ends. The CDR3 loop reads CASSPPGGRKETQYF. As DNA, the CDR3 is TGCGCCAGCAGCCCCCCGGGGGGCAGAAAAGAGACCCAGTACTTC.

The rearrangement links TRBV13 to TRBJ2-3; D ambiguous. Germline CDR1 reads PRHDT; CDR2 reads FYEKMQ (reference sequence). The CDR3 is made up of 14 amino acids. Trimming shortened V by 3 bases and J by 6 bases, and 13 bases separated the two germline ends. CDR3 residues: CASSLGGVVDTQYF. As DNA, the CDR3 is TGTGCCAGCAGCTTGGGCGGCGTTGTGGATACGCAGTATTTT.

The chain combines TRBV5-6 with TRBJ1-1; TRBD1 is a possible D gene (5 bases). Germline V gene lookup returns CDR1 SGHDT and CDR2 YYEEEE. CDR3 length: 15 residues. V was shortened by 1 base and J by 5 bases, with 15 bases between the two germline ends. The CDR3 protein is CASSLIGAGGTEAFF. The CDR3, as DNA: TGTGCCAGCAGCTTGATAGGGGCGGGAGGAACTGAAGCTTTCTTT.

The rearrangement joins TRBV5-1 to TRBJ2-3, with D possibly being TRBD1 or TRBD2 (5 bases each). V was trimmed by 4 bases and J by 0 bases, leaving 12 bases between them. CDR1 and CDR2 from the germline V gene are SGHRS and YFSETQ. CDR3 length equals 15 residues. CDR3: CASSPRDGSTDTQYF. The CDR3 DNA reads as TGCGCCAGCAGCCCCCGGGACGGGAGCACAGATACGCAGTATTTT.

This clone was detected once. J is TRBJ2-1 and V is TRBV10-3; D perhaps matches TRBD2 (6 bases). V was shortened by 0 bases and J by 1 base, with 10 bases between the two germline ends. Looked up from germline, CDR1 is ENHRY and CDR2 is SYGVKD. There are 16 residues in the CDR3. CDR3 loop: CAISESEGISYNEQFF. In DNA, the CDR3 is TGTGCCATCAGTGAGTCGGAGGGGATTTCCTACAATGAGCAGTTCTTC.

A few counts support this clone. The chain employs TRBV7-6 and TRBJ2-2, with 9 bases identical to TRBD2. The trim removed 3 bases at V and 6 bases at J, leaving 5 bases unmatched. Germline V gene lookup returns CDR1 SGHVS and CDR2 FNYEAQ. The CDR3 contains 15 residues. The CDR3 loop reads CASSFVSGGAGELFF. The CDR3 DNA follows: TGTGCCAGCAGCTTCGTTAGCGGGGGTGCCGGGGAGCTGTTTTTT.

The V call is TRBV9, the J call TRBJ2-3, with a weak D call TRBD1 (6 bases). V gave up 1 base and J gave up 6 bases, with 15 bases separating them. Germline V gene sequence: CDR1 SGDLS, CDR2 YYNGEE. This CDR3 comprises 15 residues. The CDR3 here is CASSVKGGVVDTQYF. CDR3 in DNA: TGTGCCAGCAGCGTAAAAGGGGGAGTCGTGGATACGCAGTATTTT.

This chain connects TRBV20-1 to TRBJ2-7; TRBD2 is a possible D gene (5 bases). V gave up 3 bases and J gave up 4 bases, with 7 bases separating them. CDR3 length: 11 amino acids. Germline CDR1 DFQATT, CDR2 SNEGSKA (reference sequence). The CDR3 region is CSASGEYEQYF. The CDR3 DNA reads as TGCAGTGCTAGCGGGGAGTACGAGCAGTACTTC.

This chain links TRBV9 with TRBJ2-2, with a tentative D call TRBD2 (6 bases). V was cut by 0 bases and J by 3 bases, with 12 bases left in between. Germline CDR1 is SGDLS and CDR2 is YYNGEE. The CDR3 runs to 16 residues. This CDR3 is CASSVVGRPHTGELFF. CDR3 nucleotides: TGTGCCAGCAGCGTAGTAGGGAGGCCTCACACCGGGGAGCTGTTTTTT.

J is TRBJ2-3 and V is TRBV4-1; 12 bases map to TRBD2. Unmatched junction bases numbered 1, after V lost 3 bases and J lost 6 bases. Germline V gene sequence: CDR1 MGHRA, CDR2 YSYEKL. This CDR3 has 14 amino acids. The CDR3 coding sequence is TGCGCCAGCAGCCAGGGGACTAGCGGGGATACGCAGTATTTT. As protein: CASSQGTSGDTQYF.

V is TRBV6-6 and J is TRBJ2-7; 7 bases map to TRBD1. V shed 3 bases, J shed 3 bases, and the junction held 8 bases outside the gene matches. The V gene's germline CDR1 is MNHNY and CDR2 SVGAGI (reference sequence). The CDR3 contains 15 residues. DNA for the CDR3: TGTGCCAGCAGTTATTTACGACAGGGTCGCTACGAGCAGTACTTC. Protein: CASSYLRQGRYEQYF.

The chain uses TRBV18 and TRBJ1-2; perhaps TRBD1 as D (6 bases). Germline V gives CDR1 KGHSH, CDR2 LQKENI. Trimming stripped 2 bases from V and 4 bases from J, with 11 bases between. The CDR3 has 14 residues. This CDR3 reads CASSPGGAVYGYTF. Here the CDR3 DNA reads TGTGCCAGCTCACCAGGGGGCGCGGTCTATGGCTACACCTTC.

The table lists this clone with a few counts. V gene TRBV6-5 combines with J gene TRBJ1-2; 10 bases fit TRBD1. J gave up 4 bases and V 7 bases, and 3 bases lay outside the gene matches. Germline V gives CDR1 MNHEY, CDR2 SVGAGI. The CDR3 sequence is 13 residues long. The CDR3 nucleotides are TGTGCCAGCACATGGGACAGGGGCTATGGCTACACCTTC. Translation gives CASTWDRGYGYTF.

Here the CDR3 reads CASSVGPAGFTGELFF. The DNA for the CDR3 is TGTGCCAGCAGCGTCGGGCCAGCGGGATTCACCGGGGAGCTGTTTTTT. This chain joins TRBV9 and TRBJ2-2; the match to TRBD2 covers 7 bases. This CDR3 region has 16 residues. V was clipped by 2 bases and J by 4 bases; unmatched bases: 8. Germline lookup yields CDR1 SGDLS and CDR2 YYNGEE.

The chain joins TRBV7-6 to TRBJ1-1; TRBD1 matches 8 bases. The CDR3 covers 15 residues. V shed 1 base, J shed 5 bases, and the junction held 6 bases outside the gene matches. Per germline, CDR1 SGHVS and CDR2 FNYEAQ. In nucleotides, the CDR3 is TGTGCCAGCAGCTTAGAAGGACAGGGAGGGACTGAAGCTTTCTTT. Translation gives CASSLEGQGGTEAFF. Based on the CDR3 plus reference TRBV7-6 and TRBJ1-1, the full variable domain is GAGVSQSPRYKVTKRGQDVALRCDPISGHVSLYWYRQALGQGPEFLTYFNYEAQQDKSGLPNDRFSAERPEGSISTLTIQRTEQRDSAMYRCASSLEGQGGTEAFFGQGTRLTVV.

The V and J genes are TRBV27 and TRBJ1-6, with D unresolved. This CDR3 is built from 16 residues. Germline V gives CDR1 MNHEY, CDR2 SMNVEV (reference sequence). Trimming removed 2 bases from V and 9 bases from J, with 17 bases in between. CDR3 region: CASSLLVPAEGSPLHF. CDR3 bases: TGTGCCAGCAGTTTACTCGTCCCCGCTGAGGGTTCACCCCTCCACTTT.

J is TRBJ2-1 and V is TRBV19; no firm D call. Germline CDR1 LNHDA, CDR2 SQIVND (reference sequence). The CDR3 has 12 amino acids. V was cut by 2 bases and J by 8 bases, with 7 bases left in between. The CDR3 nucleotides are TGTGCCAGTAGTATAAAGGAGTATGAGCAGTTCTTC. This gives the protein CASSIKEYEQFF.